A single sample gave rise to the 9 T cell receptor beta chains below, sequenced in a study of blood T cell repertoires in COVID-19. Generated by immunoSEQ multiplex PCR, the TCRdb table keeps only in-frame clones and is missing some. Here the sample spans a few hundred thousand clones, over 75% being singletons. Sample: PBMCs or T cells enriched from blood (not recorded which). These TCRs come from a woman aged 35 to 49 who had recovered from COVID-19.

Only a few counts were recorded for this clone. The chain links TRBV10-3 to TRBJ1-6; 9 nucleotides line up with TRBD1. Germline CDR1 ENHRY, CDR2 SYGVKD. The CDR3 extends over 15 amino acids. J was trimmed by 6 bases and V by 3 bases; bases with no gene match: 3. In DNA form, the CDR3 reads TGTGCCATCAGTGAAGGACAGGGGAGTAATTCACCCCTCCACTTT. This encodes CAISEGQGSNSPLHF.

The chain carries TRBV30 and TRBJ1-6; 8 bases match TRBD1. The CDR3 has 14 residues. The germline gives CDR1 GTSNPN, CDR2 SVGIG (reference sequence). The ends lost 5 bases at V and 6 bases at J; junction bases unmatched: 6. The CDR3 loop is CAWRSGGGNSPLHF. For the CDR3, the DNA is TGTGCCTGGCGTTCAGGGGGCGGTAATTCACCCCTCCACTTT.

This chain uses TRBV19 with TRBJ2-1; tentatively, D is TRBD1 (5 bases). V was trimmed by 5 bases and J by 3 bases, leaving 11 bases between them. CDR3 length: 14 amino acids. The germline gives CDR1 LNHDA, CDR2 SQIVND (reference sequence). CDR3 DNA: TGTGCCAGTAGTGACAGCCTGGGCTACAATGAGCAGTTCTTC. It translates to CASSDSLGYNEQFF. The full variable domain, completed using reference TRBV19 and TRBJ2-1, is DGGITQSPKYLFRKEGQNVTLSCEQNLNHDAMYWYRQDPGQGLRLIYYSQIVNDFQKGDIAEGYSVSREKKESFPLTVTSAQKNPTAFYLCASSDSLGYNEQFFGPGTRLTVL.

The chain carries TRBV19 and TRBJ2-3; 10 nucleotides line up with TRBD2. V gave up 5 bases and J gave up 1 base; unmatched junction bases: 6. Germline CDR1 and CDR2: LNHDA and SQIVND (reference sequence). The CDR3 length is 16 residues. CDR3 nucleotides: TGTGCCAGTAGTTTCAGGACTAGCGGACGCACAGATACGCAGTATTTT. It yields the protein CASSFRTSGRTDTQYF. The full variable domain, its missing parts supplied by reference TRBV19 and TRBJ2-3, is DGGITQSPKYLFRKEGQNVTLSCEQNLNHDAMYWYRQDPGQGLRLIYYSQIVNDFQKGDIAEGYSVSREKKESFPLTVTSAQKNPTAFYLCASSFRTSGRTDTQYFGPGTRLTVL.

The chain couples TRBV12-5 to TRBJ2-7; 7 bases fit TRBD2. The J segment lost 4 bases and the V segment lost 0 bases, leaving 9 bases of the junction unmatched. Per the germline V gene, CDR1 is LGHNT and CDR2 is FRNRAP. CDR3 size: 16 residues. The CDR3 DNA sequence: TGTGCTAGTGGTTTGGTACCCCCGGGAGGAGTGTACGAGCAGTACTTC. Translation: CASGLVPPGGVYEQYF.

V is TRBV19 and J is TRBJ2-2, with 7 bases identical to TRBD1. CDR1 LNHDA and CDR2 SQIVND come from the germline V gene (reference sequence). This CDR3 region has 15 residues. V trimming: 9 bases; J trimming: 1 base; junction bases outside the gene matches: 8. The DNA of the CDR3 is TGTGCCAGCACTGACAGGGCTGGGAACACCGGGGAGCTGTTTTTT. It yields the protein CASTDRAGNTGELFF. Full variable domain (rest looked up from reference TRBV19 and TRBJ2-2): DGGITQSPKYLFRKEGQNVTLSCEQNLNHDAMYWYRQDPGQGLRLIYYSQIVNDFQKGDIAEGYSVSREKKESFPLTVTSAQKNPTAFYLCASTDRAGNTGELFFGEGSRLTVL.

The chain carries TRBV7-8 and TRBJ2-5; TRBD2 matches at 9 bases. J was trimmed by 5 bases and V by 5 bases; bases with no gene match: 15. Germline lookup yields CDR1 SGHVS and CDR2 FQNEAQ. This CDR3 contains 17 residues. The CDR3 DNA reads as TGTGCCAGCAGCCCCTCGATCGGCGGGAGGGCCTTGGAGACCCAGTACTTC. The encoded protein is CASSPSIGGRALETQYF.

This chain uses TRBV20-1 with TRBJ2-3, with TRBD1 matching 10 bases. Germline CDR1 reads DFQATT; CDR2 reads SNEGSKA (reference sequence). Losses at the gene ends were 3 bases for V and 6 bases for J; bases not matched to a gene: 9. CDR3 length equals 15 residues. For the CDR3, the DNA is TGCAGTGCTAGTCCACGGGGACAGGGGCCCGATACGCAGTATTTT. Translation: CSASPRGQGPDTQYF.

Comment on this clone: A read error may account for a junction end that differs from germline. This chain uses TRBV15 with TRBJ1-2; D is unresolved. The CDR3 consists of 16 residues. The germline gives CDR1 LNHNV, CDR2 YYDKDF (reference sequence). CDR3 DNA: TGTGCCACCAGCAGAGACAGGATCCAATTTTATCCTAAATCCTCATTC. Translating it yields CATSRDRIQFYPKSSF.